A selection of T cell receptor beta chains follows, all from one sample in a study of CD8+ T cells in alopecia areata. TCRdb keeps only in-frame clones here, not all; method: immunoSEQ multiplex PCR. The table has 98,000 or so clones, under 60% seen once. Sequencing used NKG2D-low CD8+ T cells sorted from blood. The origin of the receptors is a human donor with alopecia areata. CDR3s include the opening cysteine and the closing phenylalanine or tryptophan. A D gene is named only where the DNA matches it firmly. Clone size is not always given. Where it is, it says once, few, many or a class for expanded clones.

TRBD2 TRBJ2-1 TRBV19 medium-sized TGTGCCAGTAGTATTTCAGCGGGAGGGCCCCATGAGCAGTTCTTC CASSISAGGPHEQFF
TRBD1 TRBJ1-2 TRBV29-1 few TGCAGCGCGGGACAGGGGTATGGCTACACCTTC CSAGQGYGYTF
- TRBJ1-5 TRBV5-6 - TGTGCCAGCACCACGGGAGTCAATCAGCCCCAGCATTTT CASTTGVNQPQHF
TRBD2 TRBJ2-5 TRBV27 - TGTGCCAGCAGCGGACTAGCGGGAGCCCCGCGACAAGAGACCCAGTACTTC CASSGLAGAPRQETQYF
- TRBJ2-7 TRBV13 - TGTGCCAGCAGCCCCGGGGGAAACGAGCAGTACTTC CASSPGGNEQYF
TRBD2 TRBJ2-5 TRBV4-1 - TGCGCCAGCAGCCGATCACTAGCGACCCAAGAGACCCAGTACTTC CASSRSLATQETQYF
- TRBJ2-7 TRBV5-1 - TGCGCCAGCAGCTCCGGGACTGGAAACTACGAGCAGTACTTC CASSSGTGNYEQYF
- TRBJ2-3 TRBV5-6 - TGTGCCAGCAGCTTTTTTAGTGCAGATACGCAGTATTTT CASSFFSADTQYF
- TRBJ1-1 TRBV5-1 - TGCGCCAGCAGTGGGGGATCTGAAGCTTTCTTT CASSGGSEAFF
TRBD1 TRBJ2-1 TRBV27 few TGTGCCAGCAGTTTATCGACAGGGTACAATGAGCAGTTCTTC CASSLSTGYNEQFF
- TRBJ1-2 TRBV4-1 - TGCGCCAGCAGCCAAATCCAAGTTTTAAAAATCGGTGGCTACACCTTC CASSQIQVLKIGGYTF
- TRBJ2-1 TRBV29-1 - TGCAGCGGACGTCTTGGGACCAATGAGCAGTTCTTC CSGRLGTNEQFF
- TRBJ2-7 TRBV5-6 - TGTGCCAGCAGCTTATCCTGGATGGAGCAGTACTTC CASSLSWMEQYF
TRBD2 TRBJ2-7 TRBV5-1 once TGCGCCAGCAGCACTGGGGGGGAAGGCTACGAGCAGTACTTC CASSTGGEGYEQYF
- TRBJ1-1 TRBV6-5 once TGTGCCAGCAGACCACAGGGAACTGAAGCTTTCTTT CASRPQGTEAFF
TRBD1 TRBJ1-2 TRBV2 - TGTGCCAGCAGTGAGTCGACAGGGTCTGGCTACACCTTC CASSESTGSGYTF